These 26 T cell receptor beta chains came from one sample sequenced in a study of CD8 T cells in Susac syndrome. Random hexamers primed reverse transcription of about 0.5 to 1 ug RNA. Each CDR3 protein gets one entry after TCRdb re-called the immunoSEQ multiplex PCR reads with MiXCR. This table holds around 220,000 distinct CDR3 sequences, approximately 90% found once. The sequenced sample was CD8+ T cells from PBMCs. These TCRs come from a human donor with multiple sclerosis.

The genes are TRBV2 and TRBJ1-2; weak D call: TRBD1 (6 bases). Germline V gene sequence: CDR1 SNHLY, CDR2 FYNNEI. With 7 bases removed from V and 7 bases from J, the gap between germline ends came to 16 bases. This CDR3 spans 13 amino acids. CDR3 amino acids: CASIDDRPIGYTF. The CDR3 DNA is TGTGCCAGCATAGATGACAGGCCTATTGGCTACACCTTC. Variable domain in full (rest from reference TRBV2 and TRBJ1-2): EPEVTQTPSHQVTQMGQEVILRCVPISNHLYFYWYRQILGQKVEFLVSFYNNEISEKSEIFDDQFSVERPDGSNFTLKIRSTKLEDSAMYFCASIDDRPIGYTFGSGTRLTVV.

The V and J genes are TRBV30 and TRBJ2-5; TRBD1 agrees at 8 bases. The V gene end was trimmed by 4 bases and the J gene end by 1 base; junction bases not matched to a gene: 8. This CDR3 comprises 15 residues. Germline V gene data show CDR1 as GTSNPN and CDR2 as SVGIG (reference sequence). CDR3: CAWMGQETSQETQYF. DNA for the CDR3: TGTGCCTGGATGGGACAGGAGACTAGCCAAGAGACCCAGTACTTC.

The chain couples TRBV7-8 to TRBJ2-1, with D possibly matching TRBD1 (7 bases). The CDR3 is 15 residues long. CDR1 is SGHVS, CDR2 FQNEAQ, per germline. The V gene lost 6 bases and the J gene lost 0 bases, with 12 bases spanning the gap. CDR3 protein: CASRPGGSSYNEQFF. The CDR3 nucleotides are TGTGCCAGCAGGCCAGGGGGGAGCTCCTACAATGAGCAGTTCTTC. Full variable domain (missing parts from reference TRBV7-8 and TRBJ2-1): GAGVSQSPRYKVAKRGQDVALRCDPISGHVSLFWYQQALGQGPEFLTYFQNEAQLDKSGLPSDRFFAERPEGSVSTLKIQRTQQEDSAVYLCASRPGGSSYNEQFFGPGTRLTVL.

V and J are TRBV4-3 and TRBJ2-1, with 7 positions matching TRBD1. V trimming: 3 bases; J trimming: 4 bases; junction bases outside the gene matches: 12. Per the germline V gene, CDR1 is LGHNA and CDR2 is YSLEER. The CDR3 has 17 residues. The CDR3 DNA follows: TGCGCCAGCAGCCATCCTCAACAGGGGTTCTCTTACAATGAGCAGTTCTTC. Protein product: CASSHPQQGFSYNEQFF.

The chain recombines TRBV7-9 with TRBJ1-2, with D unresolved. CDR3 length: 12 amino acids. CDR1 SEHNR and CDR2 FQNEAQ come from the germline V gene (reference sequence). V shed 7 bases and J shed 1 base, with 7 bases lying between them. The CDR3 DNA reads as TGTGCCAGCACCACTCGTAACTATGGCTACACCTTC. Residues: CASTTRNYGYTF.

The J gene is TRBJ2-5, the V gene TRBV6-5, with 11 bases that match TRBD1. This CDR3 contains 14 residues. Germline assignment: CDR1 MNHEY and CDR2 SVGAGI. The J segment lost 5 bases and the V segment lost 6 bases, leaving 5 bases of the junction unmatched. The CDR3 DNA follows: TGTGCCAGCAGGGGACAGGGGGGGAGGGAGACCCAGTACTTC. Protein: CASRGQGGRETQYF.

The chain employs TRBV27 and TRBJ2-2, with TRBD2 matching 7 bases. Germline V gene lookup returns CDR1 MNHEY and CDR2 SMNVEV (reference sequence). V was clipped by 4 bases and J by 0 bases; unmatched bases: 11. The CDR3 length is 18 residues. CDR3 coding DNA: TGTGCCAGCAGTTGCTTCGGGAGGCCGTTCGCGAACACCGGGGAGCTGTTTTTT. Its translation: CASSCFGRPFANTGELFF.

This sequence joins TRBV5-6 and TRBJ2-1, with D possibly called TRBD1 or TRBD2 (6 bases each). Germline V gene lookup returns CDR1 SGHDT and CDR2 YYEEEE. CDR3 length: 13 amino acids. Trimming shortened V by 4 bases and J by 8 bases, and 13 bases separated the two germline ends. The CDR3 is CASSLVGGHEQFF. The CDR3 DNA is TGTGCCAGCAGCCTGGTGGGGGGCCATGAGCAGTTCTTC.

This chain connects TRBV24-1 to TRBJ2-3, with D unresolved. The CDR3 runs to 13 residues. From germline, CDR1 is KGHDR and CDR2 SFDVKD. Trimming cost V 8 bases and J 4 bases, with 12 bases left between them. This chain's CDR3 is CATMNARPDTQYF. CDR3 DNA: TGTGCCACCATGAACGCTAGGCCAGATACGCAGTATTTT.

V and J are TRBV7-9 and TRBJ1-1; possible D gene TRBD1, 5 bases. Trimming removed 3 bases from V and 12 bases from J, with 17 bases in between. The CDR3 spans 13 residues. Germline-derived CDR1 and CDR2 are SEHNR and FQNEAQ (reference sequence). CDR3 bases: TGTGCCAGCAGCTTGGACCGGGCTCAGGGAACTTTCTTT. Translating gives CASSLDRAQGTFF.

The chain recombines TRBV6-5 with TRBJ1-5, with 11 nucleotides matching TRBD1. Per germline, CDR1 MNHEY and CDR2 SVGAGI. The ends lost 5 bases at V and 6 bases at J; junction bases unmatched: 6. The CDR3 is 15 amino acids. CDR3 residues: CASSLGQGESQPQHF. For the CDR3, the DNA is TGTGCCAGCAGTCTGGGACAGGGGGAAAGTCAGCCCCAGCATTTT.

This chain connects TRBV12-5 to TRBJ1-1; 8 bases match TRBD1. Germline V gene sequence: CDR1 LGHNT, CDR2 FRNRAP. J was trimmed by 5 bases and V by 5 bases; bases with no gene match: 7. CDR3 length: 14 amino acids. The CDR3 loop reads CASGIRTGRTEAFF. The CDR3 DNA reads as TGTGCTAGTGGTATTCGGACAGGGCGGACTGAAGCTTTCTTT.

The chain carries TRBV5-6 and TRBJ1-1; the match to TRBD1 covers 7 bases. CDR1 is SGHDT and CDR2 is YYEEEE in the germline V gene. CDR3 size: 13 residues. Germline trimming cut 3 bases from V and 6 bases from J; bases unmatched to any gene: 5. CDR3 sequence (DNA): TGTGCCAGCAGCTCGACAGGGCACGCTGAAGCTTTCTTT. It yields the protein CASSSTGHAEAFF.

The chain recombines TRBV15 with TRBJ1-2, with no clear D. Germline V gene data show CDR1 as LNHNV and CDR2 as YYDKDF (reference sequence). The CDR3 totals 16 residues. Deletions cut 0 bases from V and 0 bases from J, with 11 bases between. The CDR3 nucleotides are TGTGCCACCAGCAGAGATTTGGATTTAGCTAACTATGGCTACACCTTC. It yields the protein CATSRDLDLANYGYTF.

This clonotype was found a few times. The V gene is TRBV29-1, the J gene TRBJ2-7; 10 bases are a match to TRBD1. Germline V lookup: CDR1 SQVTM, CDR2 ANQGSEA. The CDR3 extends over 13 amino acids. V was pared by 4 bases and J by 2 bases, with 2 bases of the junction left unmatched. The CDR3 loop is CSVAGQGPYEQYF. The CDR3, as DNA: TGCAGCGTTGCGGGACAGGGGCCCTACGAGCAGTACTTC.

This chain joins TRBV18 and TRBJ2-7; TRBD2 might be the D (6 bases). The CDR3 has 15 residues. V was clipped by 6 bases and J by 4 bases, with 19 bases between them. Germline V lookup: CDR1 KGHSH, CDR2 LQKENI. CDR3 DNA: TGTGCCAGCTCCATAACGGTAGCGGAGACATACGAGCAGTACTTC. This translates into CASSITVAETYEQYF.

This clonotype appeared once. The chain joins TRBV29-1 to TRBJ1-2; 7 bases fit TRBD1. The CDR3 extends over 15 amino acids. With 4 bases clipped from V and 6 bases from J, the junction kept 14 bases outside the gene matches. Germline CDR1 and CDR2: SQVTM and ANQGSEA. The DNA of the CDR3 is TGCAGCGTTGTCCCTCCAAAACAGGGGTCCAATGGCTACACCTTC. It translates to CSVVPPKQGSNGYTF.

This chain links TRBV4-1 with TRBJ1-6; possible D gene TRBD1, 5 bases. The CDR3 runs 12 residues. CDR1 is MGHRA, CDR2 YSYEKL, per germline. V was trimmed by 4 bases and J by 14 bases, leaving 12 bases between them. CDR3 protein: CASSLRASALHF. In DNA, the CDR3 is TGCGCCAGCAGCCTCAGGGCTTCGGCCCTCCACTTT.

The J gene is TRBJ2-5, the V gene TRBV9; TRBD1 matches 8 bases. CDR1 is SGDLS and CDR2 is YYNGEE in the germline V gene. V was pared by 3 bases and J by 3 bases, with 4 bases of the junction left unmatched. The CDR3 length is 14 residues. The CDR3 reads CASSAGGLEETQYF. CDR3 DNA sequence: TGTGCCAGCAGCGCAGGGGGCTTGGAAGAGACCCAGTACTTC.

V usage is TRBV6-5 and J usage is TRBJ2-5; D is possibly TRBD1 or TRBD2 (6 bases each). The CDR3 extends over 16 amino acids. V lost 2 bases and J lost 2, with 15 bases in between. CDR1 MNHEY and CDR2 SVGAGI come from the germline V gene. Here the CDR3 DNA reads TGTGCCAGCAGTTACGTTGGAGGGGGGTCACAAGAGACCCAGTACTTC. Its protein product is CASSYVGGGSQETQYF.

The rearrangement uses TRBV9 and TRBJ2-5, with TRBD2 as a possible D gene (5 bases). This CDR3 contains 12 residues. CDR1 is SGDLS, CDR2 YYNGEE, per germline. The germline V and J ends were trimmed by 3 bases and 5 bases, with 8 bases remaining between them. The CDR3 reads CASSAPGETQYF. CDR3 DNA sequence: TGTGCCAGCAGCGCCCCGGGGGAGACCCAGTACTTC.

The chain links TRBV4-3 to TRBJ2-7, with TRBD2 matching over 9 bases. Germline V gene data show CDR1 as LGHNA and CDR2 as YSLEER. The CDR3 is 15 residues long. After removal of 1 base from V and 1 base from J, the junction contained 2 bases not matched to a gene. Here the CDR3 reads CASSQGSGSSYEQYF. The CDR3 region has the DNA TGCGCCAGCAGCCAAGGTAGCGGGAGTTCCTACGAGCAGTACTTC.

The chain couples TRBV9 to TRBJ1-5; D not resolved. The CDR3 covers 15 residues. The germline V and J ends were trimmed by 2 bases and 6 bases, with 15 bases remaining between them. The germline V gene has CDR1 SGDLS and CDR2 YYNGEE. The CDR3 coding sequence is TGTGCCAGCAGCGTTGCGGCTGGGAAGGGTCAGCCCCAGCATTTT. Protein sequence: CASSVAAGKGQPQHF.

This rearrangement joins TRBV12-5 to TRBJ2-3; possibly TRBD1 or TRBD2 for D (5 bases each). The germline gives CDR1 LGHNT, CDR2 FRNRAP. V dropped 7 bases and J dropped 6 bases, with 17 bases sitting between them. This CDR3 comprises 14 residues. The CDR3 protein is CASAPGPSSDTQYF. The CDR3 region has the DNA TGTGCTAGTGCCCCGGGACCCTCTTCCGATACGCAGTATTTT.

The J gene is TRBJ2-3, the V gene TRBV7-9; D is uncertain. The CDR3 is made up of 14 amino acids. The germline gives CDR1 SEHNR, CDR2 FQNEAQ (reference sequence). Between the trimmed V and J ends, which lost 3 bases and 4 bases, there was a span of 11 bases. Here the CDR3 DNA reads TGTGCCAGCAGCTTTTCTGGTGGCCCAGATACGCAGTATTTT. As protein: CASSFSGGPDTQYF.

The rearrangement links TRBV7-9 to TRBJ1-2, with 8 nucleotides matching TRBD1. The CDR3 is 16 amino acids. Germline V gene lookup returns CDR1 SEHNR and CDR2 FQNEAQ (reference sequence). V lost 0 bases and J lost 0; bases outside the gene matches: 3. The CDR3 DNA is TGTGCCAGCAGCTTAGCGGACAGGGCAGCTAACTATGGCTACACCTTC. Amino acid sequence: CASSLADRAANYGYTF.